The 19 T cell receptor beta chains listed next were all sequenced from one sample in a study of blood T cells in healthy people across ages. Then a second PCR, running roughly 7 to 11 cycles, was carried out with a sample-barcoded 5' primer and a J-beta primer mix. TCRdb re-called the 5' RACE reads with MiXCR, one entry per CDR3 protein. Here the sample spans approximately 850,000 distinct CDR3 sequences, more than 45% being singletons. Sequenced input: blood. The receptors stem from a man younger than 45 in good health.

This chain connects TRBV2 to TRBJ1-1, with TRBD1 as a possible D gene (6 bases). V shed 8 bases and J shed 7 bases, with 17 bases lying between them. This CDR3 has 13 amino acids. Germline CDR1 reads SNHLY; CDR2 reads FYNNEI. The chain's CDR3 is CASDSGAVFEAFF. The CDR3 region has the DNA TGTGCCAGCGACTCAGGGGCGGTGTTTGAAGCTTTCTTT. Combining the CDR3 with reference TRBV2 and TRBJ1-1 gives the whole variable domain EPEVTQTPSHQVTQMGQEVILRCVPISNHLYFYWYRQILGQKVEFLVSFYNNEISEKSEIFDDQFSVERPDGSNFTLKIRSTKLEDSAMYFCASDSGAVFEAFFGQGTRLTVV.

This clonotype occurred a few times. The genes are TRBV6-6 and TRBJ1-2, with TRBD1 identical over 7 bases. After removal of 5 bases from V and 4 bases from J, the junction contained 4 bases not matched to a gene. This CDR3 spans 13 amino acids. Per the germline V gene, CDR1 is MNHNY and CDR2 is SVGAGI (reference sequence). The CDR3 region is CASSTRDSYGYTF. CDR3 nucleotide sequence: TGTGCCAGCAGTACCCGGGACAGCTATGGCTACACCTTC.

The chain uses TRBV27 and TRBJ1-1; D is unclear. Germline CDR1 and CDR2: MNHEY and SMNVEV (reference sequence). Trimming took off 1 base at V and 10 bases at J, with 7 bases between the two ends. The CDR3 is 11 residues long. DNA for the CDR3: TGTGCCAGCAGTTTATTCGAGTCAGCTTTCTTT. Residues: CASSLFESAFF.

CDR3: CASSPGTDPPYTF. CDR3 nucleotides: TGTGCCAGCAGCCCAGGGACAGACCCTCCCTACACCTTC. The J gene is TRBJ1-2, the V gene TRBV9, with 7 nucleotides matching TRBD1. J lost 10 bases, V lost 4 bases, and 10 bases had no gene match. The germline CDR1 and CDR2 sequences are SGDLS and YYNGEE. The CDR3 contains 13 residues.

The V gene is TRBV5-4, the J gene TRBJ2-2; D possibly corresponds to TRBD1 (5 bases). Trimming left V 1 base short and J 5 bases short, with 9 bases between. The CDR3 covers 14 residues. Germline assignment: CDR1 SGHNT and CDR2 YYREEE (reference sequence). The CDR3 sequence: CASSLRRGTGELFF. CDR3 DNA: TGTGCCAGCAGCTTGCGAAGGGGAACCGGGGAGCTGTTTTTT.

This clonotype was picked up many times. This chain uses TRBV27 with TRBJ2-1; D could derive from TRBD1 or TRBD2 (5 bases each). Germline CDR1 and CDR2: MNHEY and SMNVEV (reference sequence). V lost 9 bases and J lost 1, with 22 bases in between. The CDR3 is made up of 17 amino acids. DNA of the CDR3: TGTGCCAGTCGGGACCCGGGAAGTCACGGTTCCTACAATGAGCAGTTCTTC. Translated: CASRDPGSHGSYNEQFF.

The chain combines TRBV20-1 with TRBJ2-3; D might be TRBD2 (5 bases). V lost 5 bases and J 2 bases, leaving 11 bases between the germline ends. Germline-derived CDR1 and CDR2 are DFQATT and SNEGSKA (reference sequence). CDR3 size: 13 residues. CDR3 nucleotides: TGCAGTGCTCCGGGATTTAACACAGATACGCAGTATTTT. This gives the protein CSAPGFNTDTQYF.

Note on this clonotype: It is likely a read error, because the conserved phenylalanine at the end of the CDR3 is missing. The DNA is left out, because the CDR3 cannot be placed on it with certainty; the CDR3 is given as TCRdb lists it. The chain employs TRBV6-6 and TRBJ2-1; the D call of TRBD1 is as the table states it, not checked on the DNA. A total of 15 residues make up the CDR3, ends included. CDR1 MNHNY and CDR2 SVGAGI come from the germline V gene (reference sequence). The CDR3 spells CASRRRQGQSYTFGS.

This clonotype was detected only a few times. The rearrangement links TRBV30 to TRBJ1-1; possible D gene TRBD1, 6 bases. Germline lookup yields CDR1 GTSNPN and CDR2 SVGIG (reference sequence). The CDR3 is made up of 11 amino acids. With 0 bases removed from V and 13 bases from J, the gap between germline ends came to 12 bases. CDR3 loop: CAWSVGGLGFF. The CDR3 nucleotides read TGTGCCTGGAGTGTCGGGGGGCTTGGTTTCTTT.

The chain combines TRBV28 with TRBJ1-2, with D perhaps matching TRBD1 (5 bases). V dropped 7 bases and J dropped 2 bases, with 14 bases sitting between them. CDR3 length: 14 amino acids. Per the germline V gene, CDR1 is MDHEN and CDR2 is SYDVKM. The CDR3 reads CASTRGGTNYGYTF. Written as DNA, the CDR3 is TGTGCCAGCACCCGGGGAGGGACCAACTATGGCTACACCTTC.

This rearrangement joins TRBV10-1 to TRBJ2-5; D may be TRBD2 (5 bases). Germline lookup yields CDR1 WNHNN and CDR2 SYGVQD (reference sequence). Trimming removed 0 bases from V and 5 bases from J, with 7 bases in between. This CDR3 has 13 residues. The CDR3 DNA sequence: TGCGCCAGCAGTGAGTCCCCGGGGGAGACCCAGTACTTC. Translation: CASSESPGETQYF.

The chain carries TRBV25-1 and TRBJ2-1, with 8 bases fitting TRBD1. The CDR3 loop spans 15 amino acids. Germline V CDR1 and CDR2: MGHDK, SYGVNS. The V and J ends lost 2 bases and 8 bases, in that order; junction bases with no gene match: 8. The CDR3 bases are TGTGCCAGCAGTGAAGAAGACAGGGGTCTTGATGAGCAGTTCTTC. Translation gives CASSEEDRGLDEQFF.

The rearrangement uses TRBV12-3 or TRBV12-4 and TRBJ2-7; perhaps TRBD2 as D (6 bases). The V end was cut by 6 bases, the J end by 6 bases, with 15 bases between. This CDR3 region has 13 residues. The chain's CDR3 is CASRLTRRGEQYF. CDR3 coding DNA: TGTGCCAGCAGATTGACTAGAAGGGGCGAGCAGTACTTC.

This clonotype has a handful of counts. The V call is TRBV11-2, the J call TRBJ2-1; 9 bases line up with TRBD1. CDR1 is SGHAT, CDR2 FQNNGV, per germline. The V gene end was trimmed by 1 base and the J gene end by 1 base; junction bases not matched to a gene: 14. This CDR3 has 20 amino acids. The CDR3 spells CASSLAGTGLSRGSYNEQFF. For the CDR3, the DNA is TGTGCCAGCAGCTTAGCCGGGACAGGGTTATCAAGGGGGTCCTACAATGAGCAGTTCTTC.

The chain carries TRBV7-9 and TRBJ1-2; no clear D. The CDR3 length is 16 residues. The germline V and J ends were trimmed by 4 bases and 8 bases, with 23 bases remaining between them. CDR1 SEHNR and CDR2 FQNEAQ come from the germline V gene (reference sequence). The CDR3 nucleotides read TGTGCCAGCAGCTCCAGCCGAGAGGAGCGAGTTTACGGCTACACCTTC. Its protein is CASSSSREERVYGYTF.

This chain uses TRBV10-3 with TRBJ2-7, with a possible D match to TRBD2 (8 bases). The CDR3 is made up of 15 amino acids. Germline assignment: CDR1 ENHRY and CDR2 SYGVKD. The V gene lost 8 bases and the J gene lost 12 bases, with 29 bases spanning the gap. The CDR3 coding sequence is TGTGCCATCGGCGAGCGGGGGACAGCCAAAAACATTCGGTACTTC. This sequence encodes CAIGERGTAKNIRYF.

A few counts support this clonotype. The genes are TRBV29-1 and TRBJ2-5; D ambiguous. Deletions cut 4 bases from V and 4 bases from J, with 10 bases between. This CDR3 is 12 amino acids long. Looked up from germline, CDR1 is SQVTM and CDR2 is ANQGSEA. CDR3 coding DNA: TGCAGCGTTGCTTTCGGTGGAGAGACCCAGTACTTC. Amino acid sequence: CSVAFGGETQYF.

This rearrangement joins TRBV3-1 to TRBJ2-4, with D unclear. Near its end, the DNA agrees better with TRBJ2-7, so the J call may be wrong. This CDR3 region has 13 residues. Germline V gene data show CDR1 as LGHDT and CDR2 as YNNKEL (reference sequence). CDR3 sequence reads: CASSQHRSYEQYF. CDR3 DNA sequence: TGTGCCAGCAGCCAACACCGATCCTACGAGCAGTACTTC.

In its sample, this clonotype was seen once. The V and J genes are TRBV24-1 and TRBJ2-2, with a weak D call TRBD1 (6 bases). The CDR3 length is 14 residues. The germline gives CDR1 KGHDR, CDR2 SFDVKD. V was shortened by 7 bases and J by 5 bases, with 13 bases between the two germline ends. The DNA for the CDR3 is TGTGCCACCAGGGTTGATGGACAGACCGGGGAGCTGTTTTTT. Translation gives CATRVDGQTGELFF.